The clone carrying this T cell receptor (beta chain) was counted only a few times. Its antigen is currently unknown. The source of the sample is a study of radiation and T cells in renal cell carcinoma. As for the study in general: Nephrectomy followed 15 Gy stereotactic body radiation by 4 weeks.

The time point denotes: blood 2 weeks post-SBRT. Treatment reported: 15 Gy SBRT to primary tumor, nephrectomy 4 weeks later. The tumor was a clear cell renal cell carcinoma. Study-level results: Pretreatment tumor biopsies were lacking, so baseline clonotypes are unknown. In blood, top tumor clones expanded by 2 weeks, shrinking by 4.

The germline V and J ends were trimmed by 6 bases and 3 bases, with 5 bases remaining between them. The germline V gene has CDR1 MNHNS and CDR2 SASEGT. The length of the CDR3 is 11 residues. Repertoires were generated with immunoSEQ multiplex PCR, while TCRdb's copy carries only in-frame clones and drops some. The table records about 130,000 clones, roughly four fifths of them present only once. J is TRBJ1-1 and V is TRBV6-1; D gene uncertain. The specimen comprised blood, sampled from a patient whose treatment included radiotherapy and nephrectomy. This sequence originates from a woman in her fifties or sixties with renal cell carcinoma. The CDR3 sequence is CASRRDTEAFF. The CDR3 DNA sequence: TGTGCCAGCAGGCGGGACACTGAAGCTTTCTTT.